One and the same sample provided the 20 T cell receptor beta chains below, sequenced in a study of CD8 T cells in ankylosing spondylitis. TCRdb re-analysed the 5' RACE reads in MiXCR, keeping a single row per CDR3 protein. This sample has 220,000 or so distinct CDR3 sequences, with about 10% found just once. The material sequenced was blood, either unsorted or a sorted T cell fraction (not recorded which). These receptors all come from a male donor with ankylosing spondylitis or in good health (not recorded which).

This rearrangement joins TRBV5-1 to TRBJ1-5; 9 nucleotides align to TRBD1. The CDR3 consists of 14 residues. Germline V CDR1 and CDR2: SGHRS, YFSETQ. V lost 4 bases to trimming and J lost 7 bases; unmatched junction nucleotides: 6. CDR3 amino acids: CASSAGQGGQPQHF. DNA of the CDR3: TGCGCCAGCAGCGCGGGACAGGGAGGCCAGCCCCAGCATTTT.

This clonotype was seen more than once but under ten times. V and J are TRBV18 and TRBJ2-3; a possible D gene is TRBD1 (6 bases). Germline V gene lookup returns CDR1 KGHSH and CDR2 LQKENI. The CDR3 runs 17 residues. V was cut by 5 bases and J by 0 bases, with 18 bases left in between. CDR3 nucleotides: TGTGCCAGCTCAAAGGACAGCCAAGATAGTAGCACAGATACGCAGTATTTT. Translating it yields CASSKDSQDSSTDTQYF. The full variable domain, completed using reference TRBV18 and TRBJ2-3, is NAGVMQNPRHLVRRRGQEARLRCSPMKGHSHVYWYRQLPEEGLKFMVYLQKENIIDESGMPKERFSAEFPKEGPSILRIQQVVRGDSAAYFCASSKDSQDSSTDTQYFGPGTRLTVL.

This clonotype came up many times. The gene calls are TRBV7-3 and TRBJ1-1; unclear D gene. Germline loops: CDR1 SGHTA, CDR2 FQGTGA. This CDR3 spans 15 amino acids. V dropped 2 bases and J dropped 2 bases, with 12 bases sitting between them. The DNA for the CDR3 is TGTGCCAGCAGCTTAGGGGTCGGCGACAACACTGAAGCTTTCTTT. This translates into CASSLGVGDNTEAFF. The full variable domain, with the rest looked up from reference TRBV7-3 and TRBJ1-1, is GAGVSQTPSNKVTEKGKYVELRCDPISGHTALYWYRQSLGQGPEFLIYFQGTGAADDSGLPNDRFFAVRPEGSVSTLKIQRTERGDSAVYLCASSLGVGDNTEAFFGQGTRLTVV.

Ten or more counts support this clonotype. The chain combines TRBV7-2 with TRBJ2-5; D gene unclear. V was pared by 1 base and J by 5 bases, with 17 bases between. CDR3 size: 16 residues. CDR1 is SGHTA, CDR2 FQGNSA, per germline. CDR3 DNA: TGTGCCAGCAGCTTAGGTCAATCCATGTACATGGAGACCCAGTACTTC. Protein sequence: CASSLGQSMYMETQYF.

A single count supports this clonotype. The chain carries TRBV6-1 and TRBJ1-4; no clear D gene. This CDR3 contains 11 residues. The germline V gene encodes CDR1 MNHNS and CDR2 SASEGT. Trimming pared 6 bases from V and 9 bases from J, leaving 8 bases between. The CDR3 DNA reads TGTGCCAGCAGCGAAATCAAAAAACTGTTTTTT. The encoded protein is CASSEIKKLFF.

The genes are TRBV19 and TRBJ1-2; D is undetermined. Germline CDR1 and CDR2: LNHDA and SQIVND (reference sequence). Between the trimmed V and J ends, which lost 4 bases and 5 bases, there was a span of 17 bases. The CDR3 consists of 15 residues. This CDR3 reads CASSTRREQRYGYTF. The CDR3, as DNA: TGTGCCAGTAGTACCCGTAGGGAGCAGAGGTATGGCTACACCTTC.

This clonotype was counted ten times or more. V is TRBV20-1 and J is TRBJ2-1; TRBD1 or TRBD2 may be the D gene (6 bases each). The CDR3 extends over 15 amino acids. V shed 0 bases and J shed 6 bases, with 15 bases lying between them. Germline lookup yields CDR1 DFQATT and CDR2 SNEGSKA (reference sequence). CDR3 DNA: TGCAGTGCTAGAGATACCGGGGGCGCCATCAATGAGCAGTTCTTC. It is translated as CSARDTGGAINEQFF.

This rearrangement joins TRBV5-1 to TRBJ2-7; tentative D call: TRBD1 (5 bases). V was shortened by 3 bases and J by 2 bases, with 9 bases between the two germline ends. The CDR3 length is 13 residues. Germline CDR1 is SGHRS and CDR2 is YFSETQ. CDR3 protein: CASSSPTAYEQYF. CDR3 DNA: TGCGCCAGCAGCTCCCCGACAGCCTACGAGCAGTACTTC.

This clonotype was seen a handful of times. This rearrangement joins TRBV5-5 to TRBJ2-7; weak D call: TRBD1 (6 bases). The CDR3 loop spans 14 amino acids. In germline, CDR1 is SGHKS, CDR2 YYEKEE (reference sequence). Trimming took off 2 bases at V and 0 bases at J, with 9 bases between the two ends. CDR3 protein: CASSFRGFSYEQYF. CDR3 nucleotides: TGTGCCAGCAGCTTCAGGGGTTTCTCCTACGAGCAGTACTTC.

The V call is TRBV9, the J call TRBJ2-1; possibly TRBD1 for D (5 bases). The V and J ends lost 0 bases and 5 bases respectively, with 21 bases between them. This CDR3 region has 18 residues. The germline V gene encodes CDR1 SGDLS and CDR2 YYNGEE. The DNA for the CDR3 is TGTGCCAGCAGCGTAGTAGGTGAAGGGGCCACCCCCAACAATGAGCAGTTCTTC. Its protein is CASSVVGEGATPNNEQFF.

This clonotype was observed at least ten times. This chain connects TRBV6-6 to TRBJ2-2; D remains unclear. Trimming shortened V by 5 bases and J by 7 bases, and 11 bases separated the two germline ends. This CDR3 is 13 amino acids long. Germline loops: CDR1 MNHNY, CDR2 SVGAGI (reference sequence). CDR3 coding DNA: TGTGCCAGCAGTACCCGGACGCACGGGGAGCTGTTTTTT. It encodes CASSTRTHGELFF.

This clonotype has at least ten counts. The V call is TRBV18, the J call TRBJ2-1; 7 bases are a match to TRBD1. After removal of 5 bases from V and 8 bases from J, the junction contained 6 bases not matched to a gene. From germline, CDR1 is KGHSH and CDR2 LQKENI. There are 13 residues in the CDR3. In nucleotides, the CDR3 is TGTGCCAGCTCATCGACAGGGCCTCATGAGCAGTTCTTC. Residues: CASSSTGPHEQFF.

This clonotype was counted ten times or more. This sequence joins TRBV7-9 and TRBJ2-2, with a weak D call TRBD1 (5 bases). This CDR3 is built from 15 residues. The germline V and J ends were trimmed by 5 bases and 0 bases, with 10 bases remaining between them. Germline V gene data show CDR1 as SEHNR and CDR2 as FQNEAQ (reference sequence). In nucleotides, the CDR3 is TGTGCCAGCAGCCCGGACAAGGCGAACACCGGGGAGCTGTTTTTT. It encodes CASSPDKANTGELFF.

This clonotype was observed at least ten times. The CDR3 spells CASSVGLGNQPQHF. CDR3 sequence (DNA): TGCGCCAGCAGCGTGGGACTGGGGAATCAGCCCCAGCATTTT. The V and J genes are TRBV5-1 and TRBJ1-5, with D perhaps TRBD1 (5 bases). The CDR3 is 14 residues long. From germline, CDR1 is SGHRS and CDR2 YFSETQ. Between the trimmed V and J ends, which lost 4 bases and 4 bases, there was a span of 12 bases.

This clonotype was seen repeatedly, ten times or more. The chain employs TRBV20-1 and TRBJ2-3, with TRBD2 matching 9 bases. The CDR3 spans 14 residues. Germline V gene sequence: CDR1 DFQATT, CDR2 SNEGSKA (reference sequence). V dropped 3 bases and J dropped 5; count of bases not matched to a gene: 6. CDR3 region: CSASSASGEDTQYF. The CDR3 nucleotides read TGCAGTGCTAGTTCGGCTAGCGGGGAAGATACGCAGTATTTT.

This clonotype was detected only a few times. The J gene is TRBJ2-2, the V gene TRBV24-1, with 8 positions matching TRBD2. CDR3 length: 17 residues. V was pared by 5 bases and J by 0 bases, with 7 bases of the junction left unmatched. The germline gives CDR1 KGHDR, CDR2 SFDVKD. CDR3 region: CATSGGLDPPNTGELFF. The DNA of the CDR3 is TGTGCCACCAGTGGGGGACTAGACCCTCCGAACACCGGGGAGCTGTTTTTT.

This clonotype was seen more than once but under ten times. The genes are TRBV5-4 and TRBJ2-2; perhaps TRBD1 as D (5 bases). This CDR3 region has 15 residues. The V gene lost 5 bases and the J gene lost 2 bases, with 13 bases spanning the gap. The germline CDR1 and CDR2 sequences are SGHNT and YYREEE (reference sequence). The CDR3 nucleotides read TGTGCCAGCAGTGTCGACAGCAGAAACACCGGGGAGCTGTTTTTT. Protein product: CASSVDSRNTGELFF.

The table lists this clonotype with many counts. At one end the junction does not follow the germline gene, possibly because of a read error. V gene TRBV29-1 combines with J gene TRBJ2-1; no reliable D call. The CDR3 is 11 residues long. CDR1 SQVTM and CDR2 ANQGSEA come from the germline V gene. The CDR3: CSLEVGEEQFF. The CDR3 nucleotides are TGCAGCCTTGAAGTGGGTGAAGAGCAGTTCTTC.

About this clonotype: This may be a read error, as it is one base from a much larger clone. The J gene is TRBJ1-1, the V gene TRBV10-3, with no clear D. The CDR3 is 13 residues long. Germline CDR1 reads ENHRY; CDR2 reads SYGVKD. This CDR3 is CAISEVWNTEASF. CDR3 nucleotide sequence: TGTGCCATCAGTGAGGTTTGGAACACTGAAGCTTCCTTT.

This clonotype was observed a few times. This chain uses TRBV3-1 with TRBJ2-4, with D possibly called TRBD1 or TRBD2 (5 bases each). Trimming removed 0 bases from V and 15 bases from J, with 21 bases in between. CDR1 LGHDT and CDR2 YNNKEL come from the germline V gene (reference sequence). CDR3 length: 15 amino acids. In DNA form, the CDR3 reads TGTGCCAGCAGCCAAGATTACCGAGGGGCCACTCTGCTGTACTTC. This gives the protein CASSQDYRGATLLYF.